This TCR beta chain was retrieved from a study of identical twins. V shed 1 base, J shed 2 bases, and the junction held 5 bases outside the gene matches. CDR1 is SGHRS, CDR2 YFSETQ, per germline. This CDR3 is 16 amino acids long. The sample holds a few counts of this clonotype. TCRdb analysed the 5' RACE reads with MiXCR anew, one entry per CDR3 protein. In the table there are 470,000 or so distinct CDR3 sequences, roughly 26% of which are singletons. The data were also submitted as part of a second study, on T cells expressing NK-cell markers.

The V call is TRBV5-1, the J call TRBJ1-1; 10 nucleotides align to TRBD1. The TCR originated in a woman between 18 and 29 years old in good health. The sample taken for sequencing was CD4+ T cells sorted from blood. CDR3 sequence (DNA): TGCGCCAGCAGCTTGACACGGGACAGGGGAAACACTGAAGCTTTCTTT. Translated, it gives CASSLTRDRGNTEAFF.